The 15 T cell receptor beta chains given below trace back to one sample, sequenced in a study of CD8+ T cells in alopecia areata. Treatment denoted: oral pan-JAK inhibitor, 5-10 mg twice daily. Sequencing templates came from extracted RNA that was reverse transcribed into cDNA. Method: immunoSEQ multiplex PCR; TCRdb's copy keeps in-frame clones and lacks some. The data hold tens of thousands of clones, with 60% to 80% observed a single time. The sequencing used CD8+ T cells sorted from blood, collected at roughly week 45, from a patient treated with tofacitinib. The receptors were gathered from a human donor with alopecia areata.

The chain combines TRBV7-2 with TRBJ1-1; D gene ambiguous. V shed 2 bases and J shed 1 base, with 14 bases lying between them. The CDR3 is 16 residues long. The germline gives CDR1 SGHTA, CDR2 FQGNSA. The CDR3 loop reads CASSLSAGRANTEAFF. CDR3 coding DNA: TGTGCCAGCAGCTTATCGGCTGGGCGGGCGAACACTGAAGCTTTCTTT. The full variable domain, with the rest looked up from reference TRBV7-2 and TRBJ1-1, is GAGVSQSPSNKVTEKGKDVELRCDPISGHTALYWYRQSLGQGLEFLIYFQGNSAPDKSGLPSDRFSAERTGGSVSTLTIQRTQQEDSAVYLCASSLSAGRANTEAFFGQGTRLTVV.

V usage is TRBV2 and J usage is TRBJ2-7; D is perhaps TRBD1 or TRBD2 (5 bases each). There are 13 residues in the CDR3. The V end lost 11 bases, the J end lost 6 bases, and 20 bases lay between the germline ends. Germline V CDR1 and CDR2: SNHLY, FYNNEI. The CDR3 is CASLTDGAGEQYF. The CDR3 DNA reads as TGTGCCTCTCTGACGGACGGGGCAGGCGAGCAGTACTTC. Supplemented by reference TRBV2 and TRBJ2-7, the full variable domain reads EPEVTQTPSHQVTQMGQEVILRCVPISNHLYFYWYRQILGQKVEFLVSFYNNEISEKSEIFDDQFSVERPDGSNFTLKIRSTKLEDSAMYFCASLTDGAGEQYFGPGTRLTVT.

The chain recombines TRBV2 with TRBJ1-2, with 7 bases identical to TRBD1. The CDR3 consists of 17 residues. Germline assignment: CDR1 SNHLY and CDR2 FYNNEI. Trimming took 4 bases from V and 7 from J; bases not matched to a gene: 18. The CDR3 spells CASSVFRDREKAGGYTF. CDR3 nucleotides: TGTGCCAGCAGTGTCTTTCGCGACAGGGAAAAAGCGGGTGGCTACACCTTC.

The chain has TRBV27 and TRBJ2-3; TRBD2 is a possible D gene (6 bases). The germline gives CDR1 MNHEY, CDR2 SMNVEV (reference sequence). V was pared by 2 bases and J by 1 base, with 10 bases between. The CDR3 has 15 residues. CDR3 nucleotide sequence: TGTGCCAGCAGTTTAGGGGGGAGAGGCACAGATACGCAGTATTTT. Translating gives CASSLGGRGTDTQYF.

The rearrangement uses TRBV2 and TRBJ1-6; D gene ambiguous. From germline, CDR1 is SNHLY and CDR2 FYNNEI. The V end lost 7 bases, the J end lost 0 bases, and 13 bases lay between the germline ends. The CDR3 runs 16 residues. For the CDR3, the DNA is TGTGCCAGCAAACCAGGATACAGCTCCTATAATTCACCCCTCCACTTT. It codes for CASKPGYSSYNSPLHF.

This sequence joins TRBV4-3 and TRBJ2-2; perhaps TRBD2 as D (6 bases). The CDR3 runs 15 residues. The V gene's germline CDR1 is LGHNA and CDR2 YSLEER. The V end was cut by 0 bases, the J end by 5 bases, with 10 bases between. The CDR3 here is CASSQDRLATGELFF. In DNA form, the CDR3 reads TGCGCCAGCAGCCAAGATCGGCTAGCGACCGGGGAGCTGTTTTTT.

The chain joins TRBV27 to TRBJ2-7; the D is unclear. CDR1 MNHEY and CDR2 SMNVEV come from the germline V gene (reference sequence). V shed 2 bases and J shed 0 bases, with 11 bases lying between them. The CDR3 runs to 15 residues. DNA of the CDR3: TGTGCCAGCAGTTTAGCCCCTGCGGACTCCTACGAGCAGTACTTC. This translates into CASSLAPADSYEQYF.

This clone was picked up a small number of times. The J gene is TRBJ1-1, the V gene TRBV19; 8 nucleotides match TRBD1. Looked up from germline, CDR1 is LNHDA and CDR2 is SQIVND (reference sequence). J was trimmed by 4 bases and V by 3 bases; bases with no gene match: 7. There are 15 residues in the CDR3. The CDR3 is CASSISAGGLTEAFF. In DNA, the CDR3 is TGTGCCAGTAGTATTTCGGCAGGGGGCCTCACTGAAGCTTTCTTT.

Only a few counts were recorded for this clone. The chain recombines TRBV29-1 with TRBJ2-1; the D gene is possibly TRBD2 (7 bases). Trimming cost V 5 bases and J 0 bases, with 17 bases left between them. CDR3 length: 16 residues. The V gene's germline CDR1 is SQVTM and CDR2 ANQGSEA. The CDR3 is CSVLGGGGASYNEQFF. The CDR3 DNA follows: TGCAGCGTTCTTGGGGGAGGGGGAGCCTCCTACAATGAGCAGTTCTTC.

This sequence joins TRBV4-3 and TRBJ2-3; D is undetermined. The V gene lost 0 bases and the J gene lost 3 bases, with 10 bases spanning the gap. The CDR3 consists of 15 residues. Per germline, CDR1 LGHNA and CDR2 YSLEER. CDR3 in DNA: TGCGCCAGCAGCCAAGAAGGAATAGCAACAGATACGCAGTATTTT. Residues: CASSQEGIATDTQYF.

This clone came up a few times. The CDR3 sequence is CSVEDRGIQPQHF. CDR3 nucleotide sequence: TGCAGCGTCGAGGACAGGGGGATCCAGCCCCAGCATTTT. The V call is TRBV29-1, the J call TRBJ1-5; TRBD1 matches at 10 bases. Losses at the gene ends were 6 bases for V and 7 bases for J; bases not matched to a gene: 6. CDR3 length equals 13 residues. From germline, CDR1 is SQVTM and CDR2 ANQGSEA.

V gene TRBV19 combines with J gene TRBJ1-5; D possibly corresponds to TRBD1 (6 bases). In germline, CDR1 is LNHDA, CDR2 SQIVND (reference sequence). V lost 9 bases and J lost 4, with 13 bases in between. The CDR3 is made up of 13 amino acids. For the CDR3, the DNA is TGTGCCAGCCAGAAGGGGGAGAATCAGCCCCAGCATTTT. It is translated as CASQKGENQPQHF.

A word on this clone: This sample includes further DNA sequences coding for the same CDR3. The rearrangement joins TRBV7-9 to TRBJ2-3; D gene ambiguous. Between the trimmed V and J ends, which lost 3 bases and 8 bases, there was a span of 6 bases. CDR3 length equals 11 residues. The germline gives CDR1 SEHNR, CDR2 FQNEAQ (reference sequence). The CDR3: CASSFSPTQYF. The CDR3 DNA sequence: TGTGCCAGCAGCTTTAGTCCTACGCAGTATTTT.

This CDR3 reads CASSGRQGWDSPLHF. The CDR3 DNA reads as TGTGCCAGCAGTGGACGACAGGGGTGGGATTCACCCCTCCACTTT. The chain uses TRBV25-1 and TRBJ1-6; the match to TRBD1 covers 8 bases. V was clipped by 4 bases and J by 8 bases; unmatched bases: 7. This CDR3 is 15 amino acids long. Germline V lookup: CDR1 MGHDK, CDR2 SYGVNS.

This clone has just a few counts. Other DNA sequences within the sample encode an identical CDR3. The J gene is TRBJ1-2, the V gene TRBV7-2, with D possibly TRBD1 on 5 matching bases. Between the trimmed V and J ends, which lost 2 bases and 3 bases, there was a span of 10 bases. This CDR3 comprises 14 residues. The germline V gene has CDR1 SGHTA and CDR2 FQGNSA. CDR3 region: CASSLTGTDYGYTF. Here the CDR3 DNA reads TGTGCCAGCAGCTTAACCGGGACTGACTATGGCTACACCTTC.